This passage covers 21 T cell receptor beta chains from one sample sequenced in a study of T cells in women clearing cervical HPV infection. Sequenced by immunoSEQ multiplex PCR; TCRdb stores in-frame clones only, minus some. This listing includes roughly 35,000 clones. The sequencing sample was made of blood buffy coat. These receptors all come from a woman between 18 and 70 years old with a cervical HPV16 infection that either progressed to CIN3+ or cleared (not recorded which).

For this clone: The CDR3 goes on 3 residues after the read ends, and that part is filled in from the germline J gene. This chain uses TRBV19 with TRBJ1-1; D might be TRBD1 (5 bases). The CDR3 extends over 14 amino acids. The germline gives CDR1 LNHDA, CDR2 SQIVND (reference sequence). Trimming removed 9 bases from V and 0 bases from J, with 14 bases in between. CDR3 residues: CASNTGHLNTEAFF. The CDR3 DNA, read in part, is TGTGCCAGCAACACCGGACACTTGAACACTGAA.

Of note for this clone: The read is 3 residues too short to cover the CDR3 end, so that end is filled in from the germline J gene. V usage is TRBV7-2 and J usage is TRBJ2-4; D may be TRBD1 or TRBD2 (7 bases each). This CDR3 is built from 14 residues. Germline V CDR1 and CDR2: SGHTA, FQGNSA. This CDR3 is CASSLGEGARGQYF. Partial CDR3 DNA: TGTGCCAGCAGCTTAGGGGAGGGGGCTCGTGGT.

The part of the CDR3 DNA that was read is TGTGCCAGCAGCCCACTACAGGGGTCTCATCAGCCC. It codes for CASSPLQGSHQP. The full CDR3 is CASSPLQGSHQPQHF. The chain has TRBV7-2 and TRBJ1-5; 7 bases fit TRBD1. The read halts 3 residues ahead of the CDR3 end, with the missing end drawn from the germline J gene. The germline V gene encodes CDR1 SGHTA and CDR2 FQGNSA. This CDR3 has 15 residues. V lost 5 bases to trimming and J lost 5 bases; unmatched junction nucleotides: 9. The complete variable domain, with remaining parts taken from reference TRBV7-2 and TRBJ1-5, reads GAGVSQSPSNKVTEKGKDVELRCDPISGHTALYWYRQSLGQGLEFLIYFQGNSAPDKSGLPSDRFSAERTGGSVSTLTIQRTQQEDSAVYLCASSPLQGSHQPQHFGDGTRLSIL.

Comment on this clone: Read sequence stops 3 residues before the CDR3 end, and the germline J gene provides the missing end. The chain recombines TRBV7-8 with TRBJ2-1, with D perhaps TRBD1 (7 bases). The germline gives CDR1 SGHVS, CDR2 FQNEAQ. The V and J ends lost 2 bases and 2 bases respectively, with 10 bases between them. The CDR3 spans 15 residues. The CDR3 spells CASSLSRGAYNEQFF. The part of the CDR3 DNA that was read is TGTGCCAGCAGCTTAAGCAGGGGGGCCTACAATGAG.

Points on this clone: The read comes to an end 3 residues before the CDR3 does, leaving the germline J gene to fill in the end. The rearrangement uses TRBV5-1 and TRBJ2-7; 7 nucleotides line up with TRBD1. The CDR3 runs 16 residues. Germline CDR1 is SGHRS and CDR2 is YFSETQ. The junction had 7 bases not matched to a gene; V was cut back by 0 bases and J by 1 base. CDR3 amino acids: CASSLGQGDVSYEQYF. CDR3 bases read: TGCGCCAGCAGCTTGGGACAGGGAGACGTTTCCTACGAG.

The part of the CDR3 DNA that was read is TGTGCCAGCAGTTACAGCTCTGGGGCCAACGTA. Amino acids: CASSYSSGANV. The entire CDR3 protein reads CASSYSSGANVLFF. The chain employs TRBV6-2 or TRBV6-3 and TRBJ1-4; D perhaps matches TRBD1 (5 bases). Read coverage stops 3 residues before the CDR3 terminus; the germline J gene supplies the remainder. This CDR3 contains 14 residues. Germline V gene sequence: CDR1 MNHEY, CDR2 SVGEGT.

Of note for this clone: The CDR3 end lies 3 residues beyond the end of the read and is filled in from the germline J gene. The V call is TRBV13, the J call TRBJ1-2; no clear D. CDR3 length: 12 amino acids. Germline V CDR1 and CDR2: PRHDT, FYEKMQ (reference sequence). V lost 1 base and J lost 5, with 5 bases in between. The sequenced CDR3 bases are TGTGCCAGCAGCTTAGAGACTTATGGC. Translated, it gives CASSLETYG. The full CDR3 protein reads CASSLETYGYTF.

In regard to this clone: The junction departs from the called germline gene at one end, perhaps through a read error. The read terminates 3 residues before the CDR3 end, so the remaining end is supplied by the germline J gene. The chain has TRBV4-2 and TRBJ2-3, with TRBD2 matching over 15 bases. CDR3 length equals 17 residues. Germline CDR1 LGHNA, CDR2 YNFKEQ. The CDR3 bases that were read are TGCGCCAGCAGCCAGAGGTGGACTAGCGGGGGGGCAGATACG. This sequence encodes CASSQRWTSGGADT. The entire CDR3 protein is CASSQRWTSGGADTQYF.

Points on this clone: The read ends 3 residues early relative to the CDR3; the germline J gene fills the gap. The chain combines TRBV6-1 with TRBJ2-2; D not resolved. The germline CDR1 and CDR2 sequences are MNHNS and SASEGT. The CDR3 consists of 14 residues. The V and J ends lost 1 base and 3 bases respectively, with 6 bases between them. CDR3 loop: CASSEGQDTGELFF. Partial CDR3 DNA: TGTGCCAGCAGTGAAGGTCAGGACACCGGGGAG.

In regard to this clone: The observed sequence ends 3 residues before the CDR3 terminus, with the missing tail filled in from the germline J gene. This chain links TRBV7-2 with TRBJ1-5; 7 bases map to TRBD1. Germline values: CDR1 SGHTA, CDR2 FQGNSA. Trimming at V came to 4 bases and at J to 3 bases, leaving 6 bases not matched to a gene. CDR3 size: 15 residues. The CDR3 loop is CASSSTGMTNQPQHF. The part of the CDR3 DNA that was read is TGTGCCAGCAGCTCGACAGGGATGACCAATCAGCCC.

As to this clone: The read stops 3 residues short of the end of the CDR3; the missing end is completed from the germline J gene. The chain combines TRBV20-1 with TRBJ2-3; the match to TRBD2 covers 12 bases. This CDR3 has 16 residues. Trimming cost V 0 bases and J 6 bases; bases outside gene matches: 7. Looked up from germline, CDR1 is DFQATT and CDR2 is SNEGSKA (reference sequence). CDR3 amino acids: CSARDLAGGGVDTQYF. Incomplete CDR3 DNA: TGCAGTGCTAGAGATCTAGCGGGGGGGGGCGTGGATACG.

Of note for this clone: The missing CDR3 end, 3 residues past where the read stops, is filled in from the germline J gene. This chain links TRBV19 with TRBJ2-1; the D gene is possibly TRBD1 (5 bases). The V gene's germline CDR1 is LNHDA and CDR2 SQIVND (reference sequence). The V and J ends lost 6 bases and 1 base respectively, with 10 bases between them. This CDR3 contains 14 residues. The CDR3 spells CASRRGSSYNEQFF. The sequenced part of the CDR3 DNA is TGTGCCAGTAGAAGGGGTTCGTCCTACAATGAG.

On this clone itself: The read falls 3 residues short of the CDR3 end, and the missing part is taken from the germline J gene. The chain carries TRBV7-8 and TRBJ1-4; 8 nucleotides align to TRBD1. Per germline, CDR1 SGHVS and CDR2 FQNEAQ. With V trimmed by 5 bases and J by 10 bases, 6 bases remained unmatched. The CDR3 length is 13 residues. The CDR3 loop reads CASSPQGARKLFF. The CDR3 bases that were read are TGTGCCAGCAGCCCTCAGGGGGCGCGAAAA. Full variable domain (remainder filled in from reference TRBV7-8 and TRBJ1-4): GAGVSQSPRYKVAKRGQDVALRCDPISGHVSLFWYQQALGQGPEFLTYFQNEAQLDKSGLPSDRFFAERPEGSVSTLKIQRTQQEDSAVYLCASSPQGARKLFFGSGTQLSVL.

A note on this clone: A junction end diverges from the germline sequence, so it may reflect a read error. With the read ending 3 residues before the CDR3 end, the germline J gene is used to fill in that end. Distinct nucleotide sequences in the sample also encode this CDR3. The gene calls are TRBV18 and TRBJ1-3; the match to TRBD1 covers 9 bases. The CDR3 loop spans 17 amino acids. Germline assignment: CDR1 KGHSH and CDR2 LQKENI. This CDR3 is CASSPPGQGITGNTIYF. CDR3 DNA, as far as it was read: TGTGCCAGCTCACCTCCGGGACAGGGTATTACTGGAAACACA.

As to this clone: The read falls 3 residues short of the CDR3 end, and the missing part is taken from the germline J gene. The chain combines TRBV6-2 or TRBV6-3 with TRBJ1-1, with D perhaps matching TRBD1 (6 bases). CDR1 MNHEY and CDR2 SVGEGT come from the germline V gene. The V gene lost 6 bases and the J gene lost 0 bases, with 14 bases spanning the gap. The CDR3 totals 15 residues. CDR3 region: CASSPRRGMNTEAFF. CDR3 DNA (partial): TGTGCCAGCAGCCCCCGGAGGGGGATGAACACTGAA.

The part of the CDR3 DNA that was read is TGTGCCAGTAGTCAACAGACGCTCTATGGT. This codes for CASSQQTLYG. The whole CDR3 is CASSQQTLYGQYF. This chain joins TRBV19 and TRBJ2-4; D gene unclear. The read halts 3 residues ahead of the CDR3 end, with the missing end drawn from the germline J gene. Germline CDR1 is LNHDA and CDR2 is SQIVND (reference sequence). The CDR3 contains 13 residues.

The sequenced CDR3 bases are TGTGCCAGCACCGGGGTCGGGGGGTTGGCCGGGGAG. The encoded protein is CASTGVGGLAGE. The entire CDR3 protein reads CASTGVGGLAGELFF. The chain joins TRBV11-2 to TRBJ2-2, with 7 positions matching TRBD2. The read terminates 3 residues before the CDR3 end, so the remaining end is supplied by the germline J gene. Per the germline V gene, CDR1 is SGHAT and CDR2 is FQNNGV. After removal of 7 bases from V and 6 bases from J, the junction contained 11 bases not matched to a gene. This CDR3 comprises 15 residues.

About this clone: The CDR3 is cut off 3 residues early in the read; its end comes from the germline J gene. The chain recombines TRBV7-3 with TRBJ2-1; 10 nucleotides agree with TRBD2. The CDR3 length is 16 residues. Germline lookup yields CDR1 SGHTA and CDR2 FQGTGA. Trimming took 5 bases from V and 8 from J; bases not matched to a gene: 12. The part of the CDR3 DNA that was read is TGTGCCAGCAGCCCTTACGCGTCTAGCGGGGGCCATGAG. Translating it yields CASSPYASSGGHE. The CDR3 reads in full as CASSPYASSGGHEQFF.

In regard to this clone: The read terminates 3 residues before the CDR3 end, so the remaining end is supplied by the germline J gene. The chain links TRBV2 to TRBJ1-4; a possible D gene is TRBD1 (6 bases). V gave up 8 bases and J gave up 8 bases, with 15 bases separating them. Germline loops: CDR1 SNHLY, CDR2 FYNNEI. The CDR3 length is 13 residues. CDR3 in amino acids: CASAGGAREKLFF. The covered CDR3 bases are TGTGCCAGCGCGGGGGGGGCGAGAGAAAAA.

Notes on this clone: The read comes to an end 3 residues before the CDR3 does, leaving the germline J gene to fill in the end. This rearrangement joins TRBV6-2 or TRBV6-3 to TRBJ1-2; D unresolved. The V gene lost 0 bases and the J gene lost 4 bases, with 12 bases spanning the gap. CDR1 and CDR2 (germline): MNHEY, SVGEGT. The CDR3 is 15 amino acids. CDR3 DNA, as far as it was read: TGTGCCAGCAGTTACTCGGAGGGCTCCCTCTATGGC. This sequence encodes CASSYSEGSLYG. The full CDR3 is CASSYSEGSLYGYTF.

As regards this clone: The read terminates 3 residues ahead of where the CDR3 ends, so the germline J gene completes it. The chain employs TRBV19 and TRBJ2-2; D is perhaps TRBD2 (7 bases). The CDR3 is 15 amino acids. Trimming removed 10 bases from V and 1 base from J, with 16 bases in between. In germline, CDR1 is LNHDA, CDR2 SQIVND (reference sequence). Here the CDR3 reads CATSRGGLNTGELFF. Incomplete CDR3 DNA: TGTGCCACCTCAAGGGGGGGGCTGAACACCGGGGAG.